The source of this TCR beta chain is a study of blood T cell repertoires in COVID-19. Per the original data handling: Cell counts per sample came from amplifying reference gene primers. Measured with immunoSEQ multiplex PCR; TCRdb has only the in-frame clones, and not every one. The V and J calls and clone size are taken from that table; D and trimming were inferred from the DNA. The sample contains approximately 490,000 clones, about nine tenths of which appear only once. In terms of age and location, participants ranged from roughly 18 to 100 years and lived in fewer than 30 US areas. Clinical histories supplied by participants themselves formed the basis of cohort assignment. Donors of Cohort 3 who recovered were those that had two negative PCRs, clearance, or symptom resolution. The clonotype originates from a woman aged 18-29 years who had recovered from COVID-19. Sample: PBMCs or T cells enriched from blood (not recorded which).

The CDR3 nucleotides are TGTGCCAGCAGTTCCCCGGACAGGAACACTGAAGCTTTCTTT. It specifies CASSSPDRNTEAFF. The chain uses TRBV28 and TRBJ1-1; tentatively, D is TRBD1 (6 bases). V was cut by 4 bases and J by 1 base, with 10 bases left in between. The germline V gene encodes CDR1 MDHEN and CDR2 SYDVKM. CDR3 length: 14 amino acids.